The 21 T cell receptor beta chains given below trace back to one sample, sequenced in a study of T-cell memory formation after mild COVID-19. TCRdb analysed the 5' RACE reads with MiXCR anew, one entry per CDR3 protein. The data contain 180,000 or so distinct CDR3 sequences, roughly 11% of them singletons. Sample: PBMCs or a T cell subset sorted from them (not recorded which). These receptors all stem from a man aged 18 to 35 who had mild COVID-19 (a few samples of this study predate the infection). Cell type and time point are not known.

The chain recombines TRBV27 with TRBJ1-2; weak D call: TRBD1 (5 bases). This CDR3 is 14 amino acids long. Trimming removed 10 bases at V and 0 bases at J, with 15 bases between. Per germline, CDR1 MNHEY and CDR2 SMNVEV (reference sequence). CDR3: CATSAGPSNYGYTF. The CDR3 DNA reads TGTGCCACCTCGGCGGGACCGTCTAACTATGGCTACACCTTC.

The table lists this clonotype with a few counts. This chain joins TRBV7-9 and TRBJ2-3; no reliable D call. Germline-derived CDR1 and CDR2 are SEHNR and FQNEAQ (reference sequence). The CDR3 contains 12 residues. Trimming took 0 bases from V and 7 from J, leaving 5 bases between them. The CDR3: CASSLAENTQYF. The CDR3, as DNA: TGTGCCAGCAGCTTAGCGGAGAATACGCAGTATTTT.

The genes are TRBV5-1 and TRBJ2-1; TRBD2 is a possible D gene (7 bases). V lost 4 bases and J lost 5, with 22 bases in between. CDR3 size: 17 residues. Germline V lookup: CDR1 SGHRS, CDR2 YFSETQ. CDR3 sequence (DNA): TGCGCCAGCAGCCCGTCGGGGGCCGGGACTATCGACAATGAGCAGTTCTTC. Its translation is CASSPSGAGTIDNEQFF.

At least ten counts were recorded for this clonotype. The DNA for the CDR3 is TGTGCCAGCTCACCACCGGGGCCTCGGGGCGAAGAGACCCAGTACTTC. Translating it yields CASSPPGPRGEETQYF. This sequence joins TRBV18 and TRBJ2-5; either TRBD1 or TRBD2 may fit D (5 bases each). V gave up 0 bases and J gave up 3 bases, with 14 bases separating them. Germline CDR1 KGHSH, CDR2 LQKENI. There are 16 residues in the CDR3.

This clonotype has just a few counts. The chain combines TRBV6-6 with TRBJ2-5; maybe TRBD1 (6 bases). V was clipped by 5 bases and J by 3 bases, with 13 bases between them. Germline values: CDR1 MNHNY, CDR2 SVGAGI (reference sequence). The CDR3 covers 14 residues. The CDR3 DNA sequence: TGTGCCAGCAGTAAATCCAACAGGGAAGAGACCCAGTACTTC. It translates to CASSKSNREETQYF.

The chain recombines TRBV5-1 with TRBJ2-7; TRBD2 might be the D (5 bases). CDR1 is SGHRS, CDR2 YFSETQ, per germline. The CDR3 spans 15 residues. V was pared by 1 base and J by 0 bases, with 11 bases between. This CDR3 reads CASSLRDYASYEQYF. CDR3 DNA sequence: TGCGCCAGCAGCTTGCGTGACTACGCCTCCTACGAGCAGTACTTC.

This clonotype was seen ten or more times. The V gene is TRBV6-5, the J gene TRBJ2-1; TRBD1 matches at 8 bases. This CDR3 is built from 15 residues. Germline loops: CDR1 MNHEY, CDR2 SVGAGI. V was pared by 0 bases and J by 6 bases, with 4 bases of the junction left unmatched. The CDR3 is CASSYSTGVGNEQFF. The CDR3 DNA sequence: TGTGCCAGCAGTTACTCGACAGGGGTGGGCAATGAGCAGTTCTTC.

This clonotype came up many times. The chain employs TRBV6-5 and TRBJ1-5, with 10 bases that match TRBD1. Trimming cost V 5 bases and J 7 bases; bases outside gene matches: 17. CDR1 is MNHEY and CDR2 is SVGAGI in the germline V gene. The CDR3 covers 18 residues. The CDR3 is CASSPLHLGQGTRQPQHF. CDR3 nucleotides: TGTGCCAGCAGTCCCCTCCATCTGGGACAGGGGACTCGACAGCCCCAGCATTTT.

The genes are TRBV7-6 and TRBJ2-7; TRBD2 might be the D (6 bases). This CDR3 region has 14 residues. V gave up 2 bases and J gave up 0 bases, with 8 bases separating them. Germline loops: CDR1 SGHVS, CDR2 FNYEAQ. This CDR3 is CASSLRRGSYEQYF. CDR3 bases: TGTGCCAGCAGCTTAAGGCGGGGCTCCTACGAGCAGTACTTC.

This clonotype appeared many times. This chain joins TRBV7-2 and TRBJ2-5; 7 bases fit TRBD2. With 5 bases clipped from V and 5 bases from J, the junction kept 17 bases outside the gene matches. Germline V gene data show CDR1 as SGHTA and CDR2 as FQGNSA. The CDR3 consists of 17 residues. The CDR3 loop is CASSRMLLTGGGETQYF. CDR3 bases: TGTGCCAGCAGCCGGATGTTGTTGACGGGGGGAGGGGAGACCCAGTACTTC. The complete variable domain, with remaining parts taken from reference TRBV7-2 and TRBJ2-5, reads GAGVSQSPSNKVTEKGKDVELRCDPISGHTALYWYRQSLGQGLEFLIYFQGNSAPDKSGLPSDRFSAERTGGSVSTLTIQRTQQEDSAVYLCASSRMLLTGGGETQYFGPGTRLLVL.

The chain joins TRBV15 to TRBJ1-4; D ambiguous. Germline V gene lookup returns CDR1 LNHNV and CDR2 YYDKDF (reference sequence). V was shortened by 5 bases and J by 7 bases, with 20 bases between the two germline ends. The CDR3 covers 16 residues. The CDR3 here is CATSPNKDAWGEKLFF. CDR3 bases: TGTGCCACCAGCCCTAACAAGGATGCCTGGGGTGAAAAACTGTTTTTT.

J is TRBJ2-2 and V is TRBV7-2, with D perhaps assigned TRBD1 or TRBD2 (6 bases each). V shed 3 bases and J shed 7 bases, with 15 bases lying between them. CDR1 and CDR2 (germline): SGHTA, FQGNSA. This CDR3 has 15 amino acids. The CDR3 reads CASSFGGPIVGELFF. In DNA form, the CDR3 reads TGTGCCAGCAGCTTTGGGGGGCCGATAGTCGGGGAGCTGTTTTTT. Drawing the rest from reference TRBV7-2 and TRBJ2-2, the complete variable domain is GAGVSQSPSNKVTEKGKDVELRCDPISGHTALYWYRQSLGQGLEFLIYFQGNSAPDKSGLPSDRFSAERTGGSVSTLTIQRTQQEDSAVYLCASSFGGPIVGELFFGEGSRLTVL.

The V gene is TRBV5-1, the J gene TRBJ2-4; 10 bases are shared with TRBD1. Germline V gene data show CDR1 as SGHRS and CDR2 as YFSETQ. The CDR3 has 14 amino acids. The trim removed 4 bases at V and 6 bases at J, leaving 4 bases unmatched. The CDR3 DNA reads TGCGCCAGCAGCCCTGGACAGGGGGTAAACATTCAGTACTTC. This sequence encodes CASSPGQGVNIQYF. The whole variable domain, filled in from reference TRBV5-1 and TRBJ2-4, reads KAGVTQTPRYLIKTRGQQVTLSCSPISGHRSVSWYQQTPGQGLQFLFEYFSETQRNKGNFPGRFSGRQFSNSRSEMNVSTLELGDSALYLCASSPGQGVNIQYFGAGTRLSVL.

This clonotype was seen repeatedly, ten times or more. This chain uses TRBV27 with TRBJ2-4; tentatively, D is TRBD1 (6 bases). V was clipped by 4 bases and J by 7 bases, with 8 bases between them. CDR3 length equals 12 residues. The germline CDR1 and CDR2 sequences are MNHEY and SMNVEV (reference sequence). The CDR3 reads CASSSQGNIQYF. The DNA of the CDR3 is TGTGCCAGCAGTTCCCAGGGGAACATTCAGTACTTC.

This clonotype was found a few times. The V and J genes are TRBV24-1 and TRBJ2-3; TRBD2 matches 13 bases. The CDR3 is 15 amino acids. The V segment lost 7 bases and the J segment 3 bases; nucleotides outside the gene matches: 3. The germline CDR1 and CDR2 sequences are KGHDR and SFDVKD. CDR3 coding DNA: TGTGCCACCAGAGGGACTAGCGGGGAAACAGATACGCAGTATTTT. Encoded protein: CATRGTSGETDTQYF.

This clonotype was picked up many times. The genes are TRBV6-5 and TRBJ2-7; D remains unclear. V gave up 0 bases and J gave up 4 bases, with 13 bases separating them. The CDR3 covers 15 residues. Germline CDR1 MNHEY, CDR2 SVGAGI. CDR3 loop: CASSYSLTGEYEQYF. In nucleotides, the CDR3 is TGTGCCAGCAGTTACTCACTGACTGGAGAGTACGAGCAGTACTTC.

This clonotype was seen many times. The chain employs TRBV7-3 and TRBJ2-4; D gene unclear. Trimming stripped 6 bases from V and 5 bases from J, with 11 bases between. The germline V gene has CDR1 SGHTA and CDR2 FQGTGA. This CDR3 contains 13 residues. Here the CDR3 reads CASSLGSENIQYF. In DNA form, the CDR3 reads TGTGCCAGCAGTTTGGGGTCCGAAAACATTCAGTACTTC.

This clonotype was observed a few times. The junction does not match germline at one end; this may be a read error. The V gene is TRBV4-1, the J gene TRBJ2-1, with 8 bases lining up with TRBD1. Germline loops: CDR1 MGHRA, CDR2 YSYEKL. CDR3 length: 12 residues. The CDR3 coding sequence is TGCGCCAGCAGCCACGGGGACAGGAGTAAGATCTTC. Translated, it gives CASSHGDRSKIF.

The chain combines TRBV24-1 with TRBJ2-5; the D is unclear. Trimming took 1 base from V and 3 from J, leaving 11 bases between them. CDR1 and CDR2 (germline): KGHDR, SFDVKD. The CDR3 is 15 amino acids. CDR3 sequence reads: CATSDLQGAEETQYF. The CDR3 DNA is TGTGCCACCAGTGATTTACAAGGTGCCGAAGAGACCCAGTACTTC.

The chain links TRBV2 to TRBJ2-5; possible D gene TRBD2, 6 bases. The germline V gene encodes CDR1 SNHLY and CDR2 FYNNEI. Deletions cut 8 bases from V and 5 bases from J, with 15 bases between. The CDR3 runs 13 residues. The CDR3 loop is CASGGIQWETQYF. The CDR3 DNA reads TGTGCCAGCGGAGGGATACAGTGGGAGACCCAGTACTTC.

This chain links TRBV6-5 with TRBJ2-4; 7 nucleotides align to TRBD2. J gave up 6 bases and V 2 bases, and 7 bases lay outside the gene matches. This CDR3 comprises 15 residues. CDR1 and CDR2 from the germline V gene are MNHEY and SVGAGI. The CDR3 sequence is CASSYLGGTANIQYF. The CDR3 DNA follows: TGTGCCAGCAGTTACCTGGGGGGGACCGCAAACATTCAGTACTTC.